These T cell receptor beta chains were read from a single sample in a study of T cell changes during pregnancy in multiple sclerosis. Generated by immunoSEQ multiplex PCR, the TCRdb table keeps only in-frame clones and is missing some. Of approximately 71,000 clones listed, just over 90% are singletons. This specimen was peripheral blood, taken in the third trimester of pregnancy. The receptor set was obtained from a female donor with multiple sclerosis, enrolled in a pregnancy study. CDR3s include the opening cysteine and the closing phenylalanine or tryptophan. The order of the fields is V gene, clone size, D gene, J gene, CDR3 protein, CDR3 DNA. D genes are given only for firm matches. A clone size is listed for some rows: how often the clone was seen (once, few, many), or a class if it is expanded.

TRBV6-6	.	.	TRBJ1-2	CASTTPWEGANYGYTF	TGTGCCAGCACCACCCCGTGGGAGGGAGCTAACTATGGCTACACCTTC
TRBV2	.	.	TRBJ2-3	CASSEALYGTDTQYF	TGTGCCAGCAGTGAAGCACTATATGGGACAGATACGCAGTATTTT
TRBV6-6	.	.	TRBJ2-7	CASSLGRDAPYEQYF	TGTGCCAGCAGTTTAGGGCGGGACGCCCCCTACGAGCAGTACTTC
TRBV13	.	TRBD2	TRBJ2-3	CASSLISPGLAGGPVKTDTQYF	TGTGCCAGCAGCTTAATCTCCCCGGGACTAGCGGGAGGGCCTGTGAAAACAGATACGCAGTATTTT
TRBV6-6	.	.	TRBJ1-4	CASSYRGSATNEKLFF	TGTGCCAGCAGTTACCGGGGGTCGGCAACTAATGAAAAACTGTTTTTT
TRBV16	.	.	TRBJ1-5	CASSHSGQSNQPQHF	TGTGCCAGCAGCCATTCCGGACAGTCAAATCAGCCCCAGCATTTT
TRBV29-1	.	.	TRBJ2-1	CSVVEASEQFF	TGCAGCGTTGTCGAGGCCAGTGAGCAGTTCTTC
TRBV11-2	.	TRBD2	TRBJ2-3	CASSSGLVTAHTQYF	TGTGCCAGCAGCTCAGGACTAGTGACGGCCCATACGCAGTATTTT
TRBV10-2	.	TRBD2	TRBJ2-3	CAIQTSPRTSGTYTDTQYF	TGCGCCATCCAGACGTCTCCCCGGACTAGCGGGACTTACACAGATACGCAGTATTTT
TRBV28	.	.	TRBJ1-5	CASIREGGNQPQHF	TGTGCCAGCATTCGGGAAGGAGGCAATCAGCCCCAGCATTTT
TRBV10-2	.	TRBD2	TRBJ2-2	CASSAVRGRAYTGELFF	TGCGCCAGCAGTGCGGTTCGGGGGAGGGCGTACACCGGGGAGCTGTTTTTT
TRBV5-5	.	TRBD1	TRBJ1-1	CASSLVGGAGTEAFF	TGTGCCAGCAGCTTGGTAGGGGGCGCGGGGACTGAAGCTTTCTTT
TRBV7-9	.	TRBD2	TRBJ2-3	CASSLVVTSGRGSTDTQYF	TGTGCCAGCAGCTTAGTAGTGACTAGCGGGAGAGGGAGCACAGATACGCAGTATTTT
TRBV27	.	TRBD2	TRBJ2-7	CASRERWLAGVSYEQYF	TGTGCCAGCAGGGAGCGGTGGCTAGCGGGGGTCTCCTACGAGCAGTACTTC
TRBV19	.	.	TRBJ1-1	CATRFAGSANTEAFF	TGTGCCACTCGCTTCGCGGGGTCCGCGAACACTGAAGCTTTCTTT
TRBV5-6	.	.	TRBJ2-5	CASSLRAGFGETQYF	TGTGCCAGCAGCTTGCGTGCAGGGTTCGGAGAGACCCAGTACTTC
TRBV11-3	.	TRBD2	TRBJ2-1	CASSLVGLFGEQFF	TGTGCCAGCAGCTTAGTGGGACTATTTGGTGAGCAGTTCTTC
TRBV7-9	.	TRBD2	TRBJ2-1	CASSLSGTSIDEQFF	TGTGCCAGCAGCTTGAGTGGGACTAGCATCGATGAGCAGTTCTTC
TRBV28	few	TRBD2	TRBJ2-7	CATIAGGPPYEQYF	TGTGCCACAATAGCGGGAGGGCCCCCCTACGAGCAGTACTTC
TRBV5-1	.	TRBD1	TRBJ2-4	CASSLGQGVGNIQYF	TGCGCCAGCAGCTTGGGGCAGGGGGTGGGAAACATTCAGTACTTC
TRBV7-3	.	.	TRBJ1-1	CASSSGTKNTEAFF	TGTGCCAGCAGCTCCGGGACAAAGAACACTGAAGCTTTCTTT
TRBV19	.	TRBD1	TRBJ2-1	CASNRGETSYNEQFF	TGTGCCAGTAACAGGGGGGAGACCTCCTACAATGAGCAGTTCTTC
TRBV7-2	.	TRBD2	TRBJ2-7	CASSSGLAAPTYEQYF	TGTGCCAGCAGCTCCGGACTAGCGGCACCAACCTACGAGCAGTACTTC
TRBV4-1	.	.	TRBJ2-7	CASSQDLAALHYEQYF	TGCGCCAGCAGCCAAGATTTGGCGGCTCTTCACTACGAGCAGTACTTC
TRBV19	.	.	TRBJ1-5	CASSITQYSNQPQHF	TGTGCCAGTAGTATCACACAGTATAGCAATCAGCCCCAGCATTTT
TRBV30	once	.	TRBJ1-2	CAWSVDGSPYGYTF	TGTGCCTGGAGTGTAGATGGGAGCCCCTATGGCTACACCTTC
TRBV6-5	.	.	TRBJ1-3	CASSVTGSGNTIYF	TGTGCCAGCAGTGTAACAGGCTCTGGAAACACCATATATTTT
TRBV6-6	few	TRBD2	TRBJ2-1	CASSNLAGVHNEQFF	TGTGCCAGCAGTAATCTAGCGGGAGTTCACAATGAGCAGTTCTTC
TRBV6-4	.	.	TRBJ2-7	CASSVIRGLGYEQYF	TGTGCCAGCAGTGTAATAAGGGGTCTGGGCTACGAGCAGTACTTC
TRBV7-9	.	.	TRBJ1-1	CASSLDMSVNTEAFF	TGTGCCAGCAGCTTAGATATGTCAGTGAACACTGAAGCTTTCTTT
TRBV4-2	.	.	TRBJ2-7	CASSPDYYEQYF	TGTGCCAGCAGCCCGGACTACTACGAGCAGTACTTC
TRBV7-8	.	.	TRBJ1-1	CASSLAGRGTEAFF	TGTGCCAGCAGCTTAGCGGGCAGGGGCACTGAAGCTTTCTTT
TRBV5-4	.	.	TRBJ2-3	CASSLFLVATDTQYF	TGTGCCAGCAGCTTGTTCCTAGTCGCCACAGATACGCAGTATTTT
TRBV9	few	.	TRBJ1-5	CASSVGRGSQPQHF	TGTGCCAGCAGCGTAGGACGCGGGAGTCAGCCCCAGCATTTT